This T cell receptor (beta chain) comes out of a study of T cell responses to AZD1222 COVID-19 vaccine. General study results and limits: A mostly white British donor set with more females was recruited, and clonal diversity was possibly underestimated.

Only in-frame clones appear in the TCRdb table, and some are missing; sequencing was by immunoSEQ multiplex PCR. The table records tens of thousands of clones, around 80% of them present only once. In germline, CDR1 is MDHEN, CDR2 SYDVKM. The CDR3 loop spans 20 amino acids. J gave up 0 bases and V 2 bases, and 13 bases lay outside the gene matches. Comments on this clone: Its matching antigen is unknown.

The source was peripheral blood, collected on day 0 of AZD1222 vaccination. The sequence derives from an adult in good health. V gene TRBV28 combines with J gene TRBJ2-1; 10 bases are shared with TRBD1. For the CDR3, the DNA is TGTGCCAGCAGTTTACCCCCCCCGGGACAGGGGATCGGCTCCTACAATGAGCAGTTCTTC. The encoded protein is CASSLPPPGQGIGSYNEQFF.